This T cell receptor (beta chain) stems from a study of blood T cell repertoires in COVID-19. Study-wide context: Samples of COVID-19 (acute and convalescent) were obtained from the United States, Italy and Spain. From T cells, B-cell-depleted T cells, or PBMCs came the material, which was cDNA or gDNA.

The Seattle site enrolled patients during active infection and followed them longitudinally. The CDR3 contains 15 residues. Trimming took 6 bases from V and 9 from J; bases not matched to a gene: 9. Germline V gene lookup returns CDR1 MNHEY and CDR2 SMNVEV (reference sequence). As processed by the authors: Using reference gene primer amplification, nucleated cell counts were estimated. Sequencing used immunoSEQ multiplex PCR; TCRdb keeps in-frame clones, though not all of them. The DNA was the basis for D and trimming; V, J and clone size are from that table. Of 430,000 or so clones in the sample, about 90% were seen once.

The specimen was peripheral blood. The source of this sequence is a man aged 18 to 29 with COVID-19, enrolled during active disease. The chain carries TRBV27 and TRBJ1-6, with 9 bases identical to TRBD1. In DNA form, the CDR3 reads TGTGCCAGCAGGAGAGAGACAGGGGGGTTTTCACCCCTCCACTTT. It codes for CASRRETGGFSPLHF.